The rows below give T cell receptor beta chains drawn from one sample of a study of blood T cell repertoires in COVID-19. The method was immunoSEQ multiplex PCR; TCRdb's version includes in-frame clones alone and lacks a portion of them. Among 200,000 to 250,000 clones, 75% to 85% were seen once, and the ten largest hold roughly 10%. The sequencing input was peripheral blood. The receptors come from a man aged 50-59 years with active or convalescent COVID-19. The CDR3 runs from the conserved cysteine through the conserved F or W. A D gene is named only where the DNA matches it firmly. Clone sizes are given selectively: once, few, many, or a class where the clone is expanded.

size: -
D: TRBD2
J: TRBJ2-3
V: TRBV7-3
DNA: TGTGCCAGCGGGACTAGCCCAGATACGCAGTATTTT
CDR3: CASGTSPDTQYF

size: -
D: TRBD1
J: TRBJ2-7
V: TRBV5-4
DNA: TGTGCCAGCAGCAAAAGGGACAGCCCGCACGAGCAGTACTTC
CDR3: CASSKRDSPHEQYF

size: -
D: TRBD2
J: TRBJ2-1
V: TRBV28
DNA: TGTGCCAGCAGTCTCCGGGGGGGGAACTCCTACAATGAGCAGTTCTTC
CDR3: CASSLRGGNSYNEQFF

size: -
D: TRBD1
J: TRBJ2-5
V: TRBV10-3
DNA: TGTGCCATCAGCCGGGACAGGGGAGCCCAAGAGACCCAGTACTTC
CDR3: CAISRDRGAQETQYF

size: -
D: TRBD2
J: TRBJ2-5
V: TRBV5-5
DNA: TGTGCCAGCAGCTTGCTGGGGACTAGCATGGAGACCCAGTACTTC
CDR3: CASSLLGTSMETQYF

size: -
D: -
J: TRBJ1-3
V: TRBV30
DNA: TGTGCCTGGAGTGTGGGCATTCCTCCTGGTGGAAACACCATATATTTT
CDR3: CAWSVGIPPGGNTIYF

size: -
D: TRBD1
J: TRBJ2-5
V: TRBV2
DNA: TGTGCCAGCAGCGAACGACAGGGGAGACAAGAGACCCAGTACTTC
CDR3: CASSERQGRQETQYF

size: -
D: -
J: TRBJ1-4
V: TRBV7-9
DNA: TGTGCCTCGCGCGGGGGCTGGGATGAAAAACTGTTTTTT
CDR3: CASRGGWDEKLFF

size: -
D: TRBD1
J: TRBJ2-1
V: TRBV4-3
DNA: TGCGCCAGCAGCCAAAACAGGGGGTCCTACAATGAGCAGTTCTTC
CDR3: CASSQNRGSYNEQFF

size: -
D: -
J: TRBJ2-2
V: TRBV18
DNA: TGTGCCAGCTCACCACCCAACGGGGAGCTGTTTTTT
CDR3: CASSPPNGELFF

size: -
D: -
J: TRBJ1-6
V: TRBV4-2
DNA: TGTGCCAGCAGCCGAATTCAATCGGACTGGGGGCCCCCCACCCTCCACTTT
CDR3: CASSRIQSDWGPPTLHF

size: once
D: TRBD1
J: TRBJ2-5
V: TRBV9
DNA: TGTGCCAGCAGCGTGTGGGACAGGGTGGGAGAGACCCAGTACTTC
CDR3: CASSVWDRVGETQYF

size: -
D: TRBD2
J: TRBJ2-5
V: TRBV2
DNA: TGTGCCAGCAGTGAGGGGCGGGGGGAAGAGACCCAGTACTTC
CDR3: CASSEGRGEETQYF

size: -
D: TRBD2
J: TRBJ2-2
V: TRBV14
DNA: TGTGCCAGCAGCCAAGAACTAGCGGGGGGGCCCACCGGGGAGCTGTTTTTT
CDR3: CASSQELAGGPTGELFF

size: -
D: -
J: TRBJ2-2
V: TRBV27
DNA: TGTGCCAGCAGTTTAGCAGGGGCGAACACCGGGGAGCTGTTTTTT
CDR3: CASSLAGANTGELFF

size: -
D: TRBD1
J: TRBJ1-1
V: TRBV19
DNA: TGTGCCAGTAGTCCCCGGGACAGGGGGCGCGAGAACACTGAAGCTTTCTTT
CDR3: CASSPRDRGRENTEAFF

size: -
D: -
J: TRBJ2-7
V: TRBV9
DNA: TGTGCCAGCAGCGTAGATGAGAACTACGAGCAGTACTTC
CDR3: CASSVDENYEQYF

size: -
D: -
J: TRBJ2-3
V: TRBV4-1
DNA: TGCGCCAGCAGCCAGATAGTCCACACAGATACGCAGTATTTT
CDR3: CASSQIVHTDTQYF

size: -
D: -
J: TRBJ2-3
V: TRBV4-1
DNA: TGCGCCAGCAGCCAAGATCGCGCAGGGACAGATACGCAGTATTTT
CDR3: CASSQDRAGTDTQYF

size: -
D: -
J: TRBJ1-4
V: TRBV29-1
DNA: TGCAGCGTTGAAGGTTCAGGGGATAATGAAAAACTGTTTTTT
CDR3: CSVEGSGDNEKLFF

size: -
D: -
J: TRBJ1-4
V: TRBV18
DNA: TGTGCCAGCTCACCGTACAGGGCGGAGACTAATGAAAAACTGTTTTTT
CDR3: CASSPYRAETNEKLFF

size: -
D: -
J: TRBJ2-1
V: TRBV10-3
DNA: TGTGCCATCGGGGGGGGCAGGTCGGCCCTGTGGGATGAGCAGTTCTTC
CDR3: CAIGGGRSALWDEQFF

size: few
D: -
J: TRBJ2-6
V: TRBV21-1
DNA: TGTGCCAGCAGCAAAGACAGGTCCCCGAGACAGGGTTTTATGGCTGGGGCCAACGTCCTGACTTTC
CDR3: CASSKDRSPRQGFMAGANVLTF

size: -
D: TRBD1
J: TRBJ1-1
V: TRBV4-2
DNA: TGTGCCAGCAGCCAAGGATCTAACAGGGGGCACACTGAAGCTTTCTTT
CDR3: CASSQGSNRGHTEAFF

size: -
D: -
J: TRBJ2-5
V: TRBV5-1
DNA: TGCGCCAGCAGCTTGAGGGCAGGGCAAGGAGAGACCCAGTACTTC
CDR3: CASSLRAGQGETQYF

size: few
D: TRBD2
J: TRBJ2-7
V: TRBV11-2
DNA: TGTGCCAGCAGCTCAGAATTAGCGGGAGCCTACGAGCAGTACTTC
CDR3: CASSSELAGAYEQYF

size: -
D: -
J: TRBJ1-5
V: TRBV4-2
DNA: TGTGCCAGCAGCCAAGATCCGGAGGGAATAAGCAATCAGCCCCAGCATTTT
CDR3: CASSQDPEGISNQPQHF

size: -
D: TRBD2
J: TRBJ2-1
V: TRBV18
DNA: TGTGCCAGCTCGACCGGACTAGCGGGAGATGGTGAGCAGTTCTTC
CDR3: CASSTGLAGDGEQFF

size: -
D: TRBD2
J: TRBJ2-1
V: TRBV19
DNA: TGTGCCAGTAGTCCAGGAGCGGGGGGGCTCACTGAGCAGTTCTTC
CDR3: CASSPGAGGLTEQFF

size: -
D: TRBD1
J: TRBJ1-2
V: TRBV5-8
DNA: TGTGCCAGCAGTTTGAACCCAGGGGGAGGTTATGGCTACACCTTC
CDR3: CASSLNPGGGYGYTF

size: -
D: -
J: TRBJ1-1
V: TRBV19
DNA: TGTGCCAGTACGACAGGTTTTGAAGCTTTCTTT
CDR3: CASTTGFEAFF

size: -
D: TRBD1
J: TRBJ1-5
V: TRBV19
DNA: TGTGCCAGTAGGGTGGACAGGGGGCATTATAGCAATCAGCCCCAGCATTTT
CDR3: CASRVDRGHYSNQPQHF

size: -
D: TRBD2
J: TRBJ2-4
V: TRBV6-2/TRBV6-3
DNA: TGTGCCAGCAGTCGCACGGGGGGGCGGGACATTCAGTACTTC
CDR3: CASSRTGGRDIQYF

size: -
D: TRBD2
J: TRBJ2-1
V: TRBV9
DNA: TGTGCCAGCAGCTCCCTTAGCGGGAGGTCGAACTACAATGAGCAGTTCTTC
CDR3: CASSSLSGRSNYNEQFF

size: -
D: -
J: TRBJ1-1
V: TRBV30
DNA: TGTGCCTGGGATCAGGGAATGAACACTGAAGCTTTCTTT
CDR3: CAWDQGMNTEAFF

size: -
D: -
J: TRBJ1-2
V: TRBV9
DNA: TGTGCCAGCAGCGTGGGGCAGAACTATGGCTACACCTTC
CDR3: CASSVGQNYGYTF

size: -
D: -
J: TRBJ2-1
V: TRBV2
DNA: TGTGCCAGCAGTGGATACAGGGATGAGCAGTTCTTC
CDR3: CASSGYRDEQFF

size: -
D: TRBD2
J: TRBJ2-5
V: TRBV24-1
DNA: TGTGCCACCAGTGATCCAGATCCAGGGACTAGCGGGAGGAGGGAGACCCAGTACTTC
CDR3: CATSDPDPGTSGRRETQYF

size: once
D: TRBD1
J: TRBJ1-2
V: TRBV11-2
DNA: TGTGCCAGCACCCTACAGGGGGCGGGGGGCTACACCTTC
CDR3: CASTLQGAGGYTF

size: -
D: TRBD1
J: TRBJ2-7
V: TRBV6-4
DNA: TGTGCCAGCAGTGGACAGGGACAATGTAGGGCCTACGAGCAGTACTTC
CDR3: CASSGQGQCRAYEQYF

size: -
D: -
J: TRBJ2-2
V: TRBV11-3
DNA: TGTGCCAGCAGCTTGACGGGGAACACCGGGGAGCTGTTTTTT
CDR3: CASSLTGNTGELFF

size: -
D: TRBD2
J: TRBJ2-3
V: TRBV4-1
DNA: TGCGCCAGCAGCCTTGGGGGGCTAGCGGGGGGTCCCACAGATACGCAGTATTTT
CDR3: CASSLGGLAGGPTDTQYF

size: once
D: -
J: TRBJ1-4
V: TRBV5-1
DNA: TGCGCCAGCAGACAAACAGCCCATAATGAAAAACTGTTTTTT
CDR3: CASRQTAHNEKLFF

size: -
D: -
J: TRBJ1-1
V: TRBV9
DNA: TGTGCCAGCAGCCCCCTTCAACACGTAAACACTGAAGCTTTCTTT
CDR3: CASSPLQHVNTEAFF

size: -
D: -
J: TRBJ2-3
V: TRBV7-6
DNA: TGTGCCAGCAGCTTAGGACGCGGAACAGATACGCAGTATTTT
CDR3: CASSLGRGTDTQYF

size: -
D: -
J: TRBJ1-2
V: TRBV7-2
DNA: TGTGCCAGCAGCCCACAGGGAAACTATGGCTACACCTTC
CDR3: CASSPQGNYGYTF

size: -
D: -
J: TRBJ1-3
V: TRBV2
DNA: TGTGCCAGCGTACAGGGATCTGGAAACACCATATATTTT
CDR3: CASVQGSGNTIYF

size: -
D: -
J: TRBJ1-1
V: TRBV4-3
DNA: TGCGCCAGCAGCCCGGGGGTTGGGGCCAACACTGAAGCTTTCTTT
CDR3: CASSPGVGANTEAFF

size: -
D: -
J: TRBJ1-4
V: TRBV6-2/TRBV6-3
DNA: TGTGCCAGCAGTTACTCGGAGGTTGATAGTGCAACTAATGAAAAACTGTTTTTT
CDR3: CASSYSEVDSATNEKLFF

size: few
D: -
J: TRBJ1-4
V: TRBV2
DNA: TGTGCCAGCAGGAACAGTATTAATGAAAAACTGTTTTTT
CDR3: CASRNSINEKLFF

size: -
D: TRBD1
J: TRBJ2-5
V: TRBV18
DNA: TGTGCCAGCTCACCACCATCAGGGGGCGGGGAGACCCAGTACTTC
CDR3: CASSPPSGGGETQYF

size: -
D: -
J: TRBJ2-1
V: TRBV28
DNA: TGTGCCAGCAGGTCAAGGGGGTCGAGCTCCTACAATGAGCAGTTCTTC
CDR3: CASRSRGSSSYNEQFF

size: -
D: -
J: TRBJ1-1
V: TRBV5-4
DNA: TGTGCCACCGTGAGATGGGGGGGGATGAACACTGAAGCTTTCTTT
CDR3: CATVRWGGMNTEAFF